The sequence of this T cell receptor beta chain was determined in a study of T-cell reconstitution after alpha-beta-depleted transplantation in children. General observations from the study: There were some patients whose high TCRbeta diversity at day 60 came from surviving recipient T cells and thymic progenitors. Hyperexpanded clones declined; after one year, newly produced T cells mostly supplied diversity. By about two months after transplant, alpha-beta T cells reportedly arose from several hundred graft clones that had expanded.

Unique molecular identifiers were used in preparing the TCRbeta library. TCRdb reprocessed the PCR reads via MiXCR and lists one record per CDR3 protein. Of hundreds of thousands of distinct CDR3 sequences listed, roughly 7.7% are singletons. This clonotype has a count of ten or more. The antigen remains unidentified. The length of the CDR3 is 14 residues. CDR1 is SGHTA, CDR2 FQGNSA, per germline. Trimming cost V 5 bases and J 4 bases; bases outside gene matches: 6. This TCR came from a male patient aged 10 to 17 who had a stem cell transplant for acute lymphoblastic leukemia, so the T cells may come from the graft donor. The sequences come from PBMCs, mostly from graft donor cells, collected 180 days after TCRalphabeta/CD19-depleted stem cell transplant. V gene TRBV7-2 combines with J gene TRBJ1-2; 8 bases line up with TRBD1. CDR3 sequence: CASSRDRLRYGYTF. CDR3 DNA sequence: TGTGCCAGCAGCCGGGACAGGTTGCGCTATGGCTACACCTTC.